The T cell receptor (beta chain) under discussion was sequenced for a study of tumor-infiltrating lymphocytes in primary liver carcinoma. Study summary: Samples gave roughly 3.65 to 7.13 million productive TCRbeta reads, similar across tissue types.

General study findings and limits: Among the pair types, tumor region pairs showed more overlap than tumor-adjacent and tumor-blood pairs.

This clonotype appeared a single time. Its antigen remains unknown. CDR1 is SGHTS and CDR2 is YDEGEE in the germline V gene. Trimming cost V 4 bases and J 6 bases; bases outside gene matches: 16. The CDR3 length is 18 residues. For each extraction, RNA and DNA were obtained together from approximately 20-30 mg of unsorted bulk tissue. HBV chronically infected the treatment-naive patients. With 500 to 650 ng total RNA as template and a constant-region primer, TCR beta cDNA was made. ARM-PCR, slightly modified, supplied the TCR beta libraries through three nested multiplex PCR rounds. In the first two PCR rounds, TRBV1-TRBV30 forward primers were paired with a C-beta reverse primer, and each round lasted about 10 cycles. From the multiplex PCR reads, TCRdb called clonotypes with MiXCR, one entry per CDR3 protein. Of about 37,000 distinct CDR3 sequences listed, 60% to 80% are singletons.

This receptor was obtained from a man between 40 and 49 years old with primary liver carcinoma and hepatitis B virus infection. Material: tumor-adjacent normal liver tissue. This chain links TRBV5-8 with TRBJ2-1; TRBD2 aligns across 10 bases. The CDR3 DNA sequence: TGTGCCAGCAGCGTGATACATCTAGCGGGAGCGGCCCTCAATGAGCAGTTCTTC. As protein: CASSVIHLAGAALNEQFF. Full variable domain (outside the CDR3, taken from reference TRBV5-8 and TRBJ2-1): EAGVTQSPTHLIKTRGQQATLRCSPISGHTSVYWYQQALGLGLQFLLWYDEGEERNRGNFPPRFSGRQFPNYSSELNVNALELEDSALYLCASSVIHLAGAALNEQFFGPGTRLTVL.